What follows are 24 T cell receptor beta chains derived from one specimen sequenced in a study of T cell responses to AZD1222 COVID-19 vaccine. Data came from immunoSEQ multiplex PCR; TCRdb stores just in-frame clones and leaves some out. The table shows more than 95,000 clones, with about 90% occurring only once. This sample comprised peripheral blood, obtained on day 0 of MenACWY control vaccination. The receptors shown here come from an adult in good health.

This chain links TRBV5-1 with TRBJ1-4; D might be TRBD1 (5 bases). Trimming stripped 0 bases from V and 4 bases from J, with 10 bases between. The CDR3 spans 15 residues. CDR1 and CDR2 (germline): SGHRS, YFSETQ. The CDR3 bases are TGCGCCAGCAGCTTGGTTGGGGACCATAATGAAAAACTGTTTTTT. Translation: CASSLVGDHNEKLFF.

The chain recombines TRBV28 with TRBJ2-1, with 9 positions matching TRBD1. V dropped 6 bases and J dropped 3; count of bases not matched to a gene: 3. The CDR3 runs 14 residues. The germline V gene has CDR1 MDHEN and CDR2 SYDVKM. CDR3 coding DNA: TGTGCCAGCAGGAGGACAGGGGACTACAATGAGCAGTTCTTC. Translated: CASRRTGDYNEQFF.

This sequence joins TRBV28 and TRBJ1-2, with D unclear. Germline CDR1 is MDHEN and CDR2 is SYDVKM. Between the trimmed V and J ends, which lost 7 bases and 7 bases, there was a span of 13 bases. The CDR3 loop spans 12 amino acids. Written as DNA, the CDR3 is TGTGCCAGCACCCGATCGGGGAGTGGCTACACCTTC. It specifies CASTRSGSGYTF.

The V and J genes are TRBV7-9 and TRBJ1-1, with 9 bases that match TRBD1. CDR1 is SEHNR and CDR2 is FQNEAQ in the germline V gene (reference sequence). Germline trimming cut 5 bases from V and 1 base from J; bases unmatched to any gene: 5. The CDR3 runs 15 residues. The CDR3 sequence: CASSLGTGQNTEAFF. The CDR3 nucleotides are TGTGCCAGCAGCCTAGGGACAGGGCAGAACACTGAAGCTTTCTTT.

V is TRBV4-1 and J is TRBJ2-5, with D perhaps given as TRBD1 or TRBD2 (7 bases each). CDR1 is MGHRA and CDR2 is YSYEKL in the germline V gene. The CDR3 sequence is 17 residues long. The V end lost 1 base, the J end lost 2 bases, and 17 bases lay between the germline ends. DNA for the CDR3: TGCGCCAGCAGCCAAGCTCAGGGGGAGGGGAATCAAGAGACCCAGTACTTC. It codes for CASSQAQGEGNQETQYF.

The chain recombines TRBV28 with TRBJ2-7; D unresolved. V was shortened by 8 bases and J by 3 bases, with 11 bases between the two germline ends. The V gene's germline CDR1 is MDHEN and CDR2 SYDVKM. There are 12 residues in the CDR3. The DNA of the CDR3 is TGTGCCAGCCCGGACGTGTGCTACGAGCAGTACTTC. Its protein product is CASPDVCYEQYF.

V gene TRBV2 combines with J gene TRBJ2-1, with D possibly being TRBD1 (6 bases). Germline V gene data show CDR1 as SNHLY and CDR2 as FYNNEI. The ends were cut back, 3 bases at V and 9 bases at J, with 15 bases in the middle. The CDR3 loop spans 14 amino acids. The CDR3 protein is CASSDTGYGGEQFF. Written as DNA, the CDR3 is TGTGCCAGCAGTGACACAGGGTATGGAGGTGAGCAGTTCTTC. Complete variable domain (other parts from reference TRBV2 and TRBJ2-1): EPEVTQTPSHQVTQMGQEVILRCVPISNHLYFYWYRQILGQKVEFLVSFYNNEISEKSEIFDDQFSVERPDGSNFTLKIRSTKLEDSAMYFCASSDTGYGGEQFFGPGTRLTVL.

CDR3 sequence (DNA): TGTGCCAGCAGCTCCCGTGGACGGGGATATAATTCACCCCTCCACTTT. This codes for CASSSRGRGYNSPLHF. J is TRBJ1-6 and V is TRBV7-6; no clear D gene. Trimming pared 4 bases from V and 4 bases from J, leaving 14 bases between. The length of the CDR3 is 16 residues. The germline CDR1 and CDR2 sequences are SGHVS and FNYEAQ.

The CDR3 DNA follows: TGTGCCAGTACCCCAGACAGGGCTCGCTATGGCTACACCTTC. Its translation is CASTPDRARYGYTF. The chain links TRBV19 to TRBJ1-2; 7 bases line up with TRBD1. The CDR3 length is 14 residues. Unmatched junction bases numbered 9, after V lost 7 bases and J lost 4 bases. Germline V lookup: CDR1 LNHDA, CDR2 SQIVND (reference sequence).

The chain carries TRBV19 and TRBJ2-2, with D uncertain. Germline CDR1 LNHDA, CDR2 SQIVND (reference sequence). The V gene lost 3 bases and the J gene lost 0 bases, with 5 bases spanning the gap. The CDR3 runs 14 residues. The CDR3 loop reads CASSIQPNTGELFF. The CDR3 nucleotides read TGTGCCAGTAGTATCCAGCCGAACACCGGGGAGCTGTTTTTT.

The rearrangement links TRBV5-1 to TRBJ1-2; 7 positions match TRBD1. With V trimmed by 3 bases and J by 7 bases, 6 bases remained unmatched. CDR3 length: 13 amino acids. Germline assignment: CDR1 SGHRS and CDR2 YFSETQ. CDR3 DNA: TGCGCCAGCAGCTCGAATCAGGGGGGTGGCTACACCTTC. This gives the protein CASSSNQGGGYTF.

This chain joins TRBV2 and TRBJ1-2; unclear D gene. From germline, CDR1 is SNHLY and CDR2 FYNNEI. The CDR3 has 13 amino acids. The V end was cut by 6 bases, the J end by 0 bases, with 8 bases between. In nucleotides, the CDR3 is TGTGCCAGCAGCTACACATCTAACTATGGCTACACCTTC. Translated, it gives CASSYTSNYGYTF.

The rearrangement links TRBV4-1 to TRBJ2-2, with TRBD2 identical over 9 bases. CDR3 length: 16 amino acids. The germline gives CDR1 MGHRA, CDR2 YSYEKL. V shed 8 bases and J 3 bases; nucleotides not matched to a gene: 10. The CDR3 reads CASHGAGGPHTGELFF. The CDR3 nucleotides are TGCGCCAGCCATGGGGCGGGGGGGCCACACACCGGGGAGCTGTTTTTT.

CDR3 sequence reads: CATSRSYSGVGEPQHF. The CDR3 bases are TGTGCCACCAGCAGATCATATTCAGGGGTAGGAGAGCCCCAGCATTTT. The V gene is TRBV15, the J gene TRBJ1-5, with D perhaps matching TRBD1 (6 bases). From germline, CDR1 is LNHNV and CDR2 YYDKDF (reference sequence). The V end lost 2 bases, the J end lost 8 bases, and 19 bases lay between the germline ends. This CDR3 spans 16 amino acids.

The rearrangement uses TRBV27 and TRBJ1-6, with 9 bases identical to TRBD1. Trimming took 3 bases from V and 6 from J; bases not matched to a gene: 6. Germline CDR1 reads MNHEY; CDR2 reads SMNVEV (reference sequence). The CDR3 is 16 residues long. The CDR3 region has the DNA TGTGCCAGCAGTTTCCAACAGGGGGCCGGTAATTCACCCCTCCACTTT. It translates to CASSFQQGAGNSPLHF.

The V gene is TRBV28, the J gene TRBJ1-2; a possible D gene is TRBD1 (5 bases). Trimming pared 4 bases from V and 4 bases from J, leaving 10 bases between. The CDR3 length is 13 residues. Germline CDR1 MDHEN, CDR2 SYDVKM. The CDR3 reads CASSWGQGYGYTF. The CDR3 coding sequence is TGTGCCAGCAGTTGGGGCCAGGGCTATGGCTACACCTTC.

This clone was picked up one time. The rearrangement uses TRBV11-3 and TRBJ2-3; 7 positions match TRBD2. The CDR3 has 15 amino acids. V shed 5 bases and J 3 bases; nucleotides not matched to a gene: 8. CDR1 and CDR2 (germline): SGHNT, YENEEA. CDR3 residues: CASSKTGLETDTQYF. The CDR3, as DNA: TGTGCCAGCAGCAAAACCGGACTAGAGACAGATACGCAGTATTTT.

This sequence joins TRBV6-2 or TRBV6-3 and TRBJ2-1, with a tentative D call TRBD1 (6 bases). Trimming took 6 bases from V and 10 from J, leaving 13 bases between them. CDR1 MNHEY and CDR2 SVGEGT come from the germline V gene. This CDR3 spans 12 amino acids. In DNA form, the CDR3 reads TGTGCCAGCAGCAACAGGGAAGGGGAGCAGTTCTTC. Residues: CASSNREGEQFF.

The rearrangement joins TRBV7-9 to TRBJ2-1; 14 bases are a match to TRBD2. The CDR3 is 19 residues long. The ends lost 3 bases at V and 6 bases at J; junction bases unmatched: 13. Per germline, CDR1 SEHNR and CDR2 FQNEAQ (reference sequence). CDR3 coding DNA: TGTGCCAGCAGCTTCGGGACTAGCGGGAGCTGGGGTTTGAGCAATGAGCAGTTCTTC. Translated: CASSFGTSGSWGLSNEQFF. The variable domain in full, with the rest retrieved from reference TRBV7-9 and TRBJ2-1, is DTGVSQNPRHKITKRGQNVTFRCDPISEHNRLYWYRQTLGQGPEFLTYFQNEAQLEKSRLLSDRFSAERPKGSFSTLEIQRTEQGDSAMYLCASSFGTSGSWGLSNEQFFGPGTRLTVL.

The chain links TRBV29-1 to TRBJ1-1, with 8 bases lining up with TRBD1. Germline assignment: CDR1 SQVTM and CDR2 ANQGSEA. Germline trimming cut 7 bases from V and 4 bases from J; bases unmatched to any gene: 5. The CDR3 spans 12 residues. The CDR3 coding sequence is TGCAGCGCCGGAACAGGGGGCACTGAAGCTTTCTTT. It codes for CSAGTGGTEAFF.

This clone came up once. The chain couples TRBV6-6 to TRBJ2-7; TRBD2 agrees at 14 bases. Germline assignment: CDR1 MNHNY and CDR2 SVGAGI (reference sequence). After removal of 5 bases from V and 1 base from J, the junction contained 10 bases not matched to a gene. This CDR3 comprises 18 residues. CDR3 sequence (DNA): TGTGCCAGCAGTCCGGGACTAGCGGGAGCGAAAAGGTCCTACGAGCAGTACTTC. Protein sequence: CASSPGLAGAKRSYEQYF.

This clone was found a few times. The chain couples TRBV6-2 or TRBV6-3 to TRBJ2-5, with TRBD1 identical over 10 bases. The germline V gene encodes CDR1 MNHEY and CDR2 SVGEGT. This CDR3 has 14 residues. V shed 2 bases and J 4 bases; nucleotides not matched to a gene: 1. Here the CDR3 DNA reads TGTGCCAGCAGTTACAGGACAGGGGGAGAGACCCAGTACTTC. It translates to CASSYRTGGETQYF.

The sample holds one count of this clone. The chain employs TRBV27 and TRBJ1-2, with D uncertain. The CDR3 runs to 16 residues. The V end was cut by 2 bases, the J end by 8 bases, with 21 bases between. CDR1 MNHEY and CDR2 SMNVEV come from the germline V gene (reference sequence). CDR3 protein: CASSLRSTPSPRGYTF. As DNA, the CDR3 is TGTGCCAGCAGTTTAAGGTCAACTCCCAGTCCTCGGGGCTACACCTTC.

The chain uses TRBV28 and TRBJ2-2, with 7 bases that match TRBD1. Germline assignment: CDR1 MDHEN and CDR2 SYDVKM. The V segment lost 6 bases and the J segment 2 bases; nucleotides outside the gene matches: 6. The length of the CDR3 is 15 residues. CDR3 bases: TGTGCCAGCAGCCGACAGGGATTTAACACCGGGGAGCTGTTTTTT. Protein product: CASSRQGFNTGELFF.